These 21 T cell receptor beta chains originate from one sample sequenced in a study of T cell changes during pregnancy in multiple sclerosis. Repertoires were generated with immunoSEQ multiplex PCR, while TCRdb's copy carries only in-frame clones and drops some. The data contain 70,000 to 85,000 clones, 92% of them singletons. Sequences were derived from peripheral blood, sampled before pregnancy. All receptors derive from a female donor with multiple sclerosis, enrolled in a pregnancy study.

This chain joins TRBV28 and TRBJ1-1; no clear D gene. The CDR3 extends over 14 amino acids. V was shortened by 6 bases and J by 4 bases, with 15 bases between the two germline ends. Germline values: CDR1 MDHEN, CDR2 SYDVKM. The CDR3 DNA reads TGTGCCAGCAGAGGCGGGGTTCTGGGCACTGAAGCTTTCTTT. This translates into CASRGGVLGTEAFF.

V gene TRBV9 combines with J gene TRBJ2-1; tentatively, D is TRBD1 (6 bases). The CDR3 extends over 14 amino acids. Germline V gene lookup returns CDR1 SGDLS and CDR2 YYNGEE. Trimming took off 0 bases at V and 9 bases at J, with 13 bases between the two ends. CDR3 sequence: CASSVATGGAEQFF. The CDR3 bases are TGTGCCAGCAGCGTAGCTACTGGGGGCGCTGAGCAGTTCTTC.

The CDR3 DNA sequence: TGTGCCAGCAGCCCCCCGGGGGGGAGGGCCGGTAGCACAGATACGCAGTATTTT. It yields the protein CASSPPGGRAGSTDTQYF. The rearrangement joins TRBV4-2 to TRBJ2-3; 8 nucleotides align to TRBD2. Germline V gene sequence: CDR1 LGHNA, CDR2 YNFKEQ. CDR3 size: 18 residues. The trim removed 4 bases at V and 0 bases at J, leaving 12 bases unmatched.

CDR3 in DNA: TGTGCCAGCAGCTCCGCGGGGGGACCCTACGAGCAGTACTTC. The encoded protein is CASSSAGGPYEQYF. The rearrangement links TRBV5-4 to TRBJ2-7, with 8 bases identical to TRBD2. Germline-derived CDR1 and CDR2 are SGHNT and YYREEE (reference sequence). This CDR3 region has 14 residues. V shed 3 bases, J shed 2 bases, and the junction held 4 bases outside the gene matches.

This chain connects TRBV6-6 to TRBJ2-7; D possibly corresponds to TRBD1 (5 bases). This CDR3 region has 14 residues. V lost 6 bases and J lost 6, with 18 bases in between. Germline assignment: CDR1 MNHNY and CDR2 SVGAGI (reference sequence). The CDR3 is CASSRLGRAAEQYF. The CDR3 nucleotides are TGTGCCAGCAGCCGCCTGGGCAGGGCGGCCGAGCAGTACTTC.

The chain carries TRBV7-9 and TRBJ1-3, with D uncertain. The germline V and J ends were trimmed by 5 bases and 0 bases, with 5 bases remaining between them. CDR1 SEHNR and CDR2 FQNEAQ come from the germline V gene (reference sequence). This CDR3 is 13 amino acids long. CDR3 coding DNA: TGTGCCAGCAGCCACAGCTCTGGAAACACCATATATTTT. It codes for CASSHSSGNTIYF.

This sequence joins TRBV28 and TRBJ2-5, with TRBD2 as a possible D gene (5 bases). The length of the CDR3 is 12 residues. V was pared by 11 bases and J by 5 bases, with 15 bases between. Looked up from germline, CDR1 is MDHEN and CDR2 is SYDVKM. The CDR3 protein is CASSLVAETQYF. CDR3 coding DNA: TGTGCCTCCTCACTAGTAGCCGAGACCCAGTACTTC.

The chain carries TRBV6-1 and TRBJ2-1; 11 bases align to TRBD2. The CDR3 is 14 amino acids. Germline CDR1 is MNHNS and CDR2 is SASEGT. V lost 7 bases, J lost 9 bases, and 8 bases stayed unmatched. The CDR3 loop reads CASIVLAGGSEQFF. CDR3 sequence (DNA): TGTGCCAGCATAGTCCTAGCGGGAGGCTCTGAGCAGTTCTTC.

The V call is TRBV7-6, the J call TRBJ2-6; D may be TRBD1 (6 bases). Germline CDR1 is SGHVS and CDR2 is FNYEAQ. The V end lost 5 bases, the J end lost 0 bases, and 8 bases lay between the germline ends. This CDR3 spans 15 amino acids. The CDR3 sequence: CASSPGDSGANVLTF. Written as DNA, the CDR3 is TGTGCCAGCAGCCCAGGGGACTCTGGGGCCAACGTCCTGACTTTC.

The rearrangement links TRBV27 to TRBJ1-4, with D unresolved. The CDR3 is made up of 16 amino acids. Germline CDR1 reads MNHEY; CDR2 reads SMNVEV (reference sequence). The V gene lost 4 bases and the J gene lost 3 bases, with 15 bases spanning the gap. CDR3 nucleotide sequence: TGTGCCAGCAGTTACAGCCAGATGGGAGCTAATGAAAAACTGTTTTTT. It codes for CASSYSQMGANEKLFF.

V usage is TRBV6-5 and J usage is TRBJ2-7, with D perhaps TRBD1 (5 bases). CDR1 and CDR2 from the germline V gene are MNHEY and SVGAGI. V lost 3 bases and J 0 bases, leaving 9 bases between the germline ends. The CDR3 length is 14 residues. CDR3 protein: CASSYQGSSYEQYF. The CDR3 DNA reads TGTGCCAGCAGTTATCAGGGAAGCTCCTACGAGCAGTACTTC.

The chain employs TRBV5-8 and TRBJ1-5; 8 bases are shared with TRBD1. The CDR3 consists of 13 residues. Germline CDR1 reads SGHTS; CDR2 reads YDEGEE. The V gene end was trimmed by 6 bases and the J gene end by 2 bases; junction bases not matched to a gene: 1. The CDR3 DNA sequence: TGTGCCAGCAAGGGACAGGGCAATCAGCCCCAGCATTTT. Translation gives CASKGQGNQPQHF.

CDR3 region: CASSLGENPRGEKLFF. Written as DNA, the CDR3 is TGTGCCAGCAGCTTGGGAGAGAATCCAAGGGGTGAAAAACTGTTTTTT. The chain is built from TRBV5-4 and TRBJ1-4, with a possible D match to TRBD1 (5 bases). Trimming shortened V by 0 bases and J by 7 bases, and 16 bases separated the two germline ends. Germline lookup yields CDR1 SGHNT and CDR2 YYREEE (reference sequence). The CDR3 loop spans 16 amino acids.

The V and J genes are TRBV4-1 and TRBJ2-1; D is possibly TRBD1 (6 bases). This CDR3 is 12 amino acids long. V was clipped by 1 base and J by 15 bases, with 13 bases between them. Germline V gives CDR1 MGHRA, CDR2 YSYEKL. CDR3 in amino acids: CASSQVPGDRFF. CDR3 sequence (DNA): TGCGCCAGCAGCCAAGTTCCAGGGGATAGGTTCTTC.

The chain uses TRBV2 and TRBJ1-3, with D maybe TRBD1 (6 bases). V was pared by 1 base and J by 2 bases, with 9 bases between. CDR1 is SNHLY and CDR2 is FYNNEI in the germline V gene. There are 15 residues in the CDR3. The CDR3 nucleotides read TGTGCCAGCAGTGAAGGTTGGGGGCCTGGAAACACCATATATTTT. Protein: CASSEGWGPGNTIYF.

The CDR3 DNA follows: TGTGCCAGCAGTGCGCAGGGGGTTGGCGAAAAACTGTTTTTT. Its translation: CASSAQGVGEKLFF. The rearrangement joins TRBV28 to TRBJ1-4; 7 bases map to TRBD1. The CDR3 contains 14 residues. With V trimmed by 5 bases and J by 8 bases, 8 bases remained unmatched. Germline CDR1 and CDR2: MDHEN and SYDVKM. Full variable domain (remainder filled in from reference TRBV28 and TRBJ1-4): DVKVTQSSRYLVKRTGEKVFLECVQDMDHENMFWYRQDPGLGLRLIYFSYDVKMKEKGDIPEGYSVSREKKERFSLILESASTNQTSMYLCASSAQGVGEKLFFGSGTQLSVL.

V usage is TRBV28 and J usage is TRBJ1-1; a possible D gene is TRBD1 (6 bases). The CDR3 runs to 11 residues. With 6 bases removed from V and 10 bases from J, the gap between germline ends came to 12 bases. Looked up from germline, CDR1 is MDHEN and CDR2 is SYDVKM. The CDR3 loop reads CASRQGKAAFF. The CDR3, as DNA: TGTGCCAGCAGACAGGGCAAGGCAGCTTTCTTT.

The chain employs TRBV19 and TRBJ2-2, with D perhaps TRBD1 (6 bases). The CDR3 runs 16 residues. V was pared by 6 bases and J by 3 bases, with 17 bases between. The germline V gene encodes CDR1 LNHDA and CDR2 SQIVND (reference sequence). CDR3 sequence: CASRKGTGRYTGELFF. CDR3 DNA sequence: TGTGCCAGTAGGAAGGGAACAGGGCGATACACCGGGGAGCTGTTTTTT.

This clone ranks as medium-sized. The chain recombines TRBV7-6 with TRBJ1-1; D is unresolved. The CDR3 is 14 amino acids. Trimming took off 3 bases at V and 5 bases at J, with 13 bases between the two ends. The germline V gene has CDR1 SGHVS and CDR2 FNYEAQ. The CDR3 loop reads CASSLTPLQTEAFF. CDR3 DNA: TGTGCCAGCAGCTTGACACCTCTCCAGACTGAAGCTTTCTTT.

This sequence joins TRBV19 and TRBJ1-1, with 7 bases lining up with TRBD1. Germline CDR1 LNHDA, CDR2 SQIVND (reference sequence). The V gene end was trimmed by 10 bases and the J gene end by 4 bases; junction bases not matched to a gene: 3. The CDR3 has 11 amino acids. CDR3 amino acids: CATRGPTEAFF. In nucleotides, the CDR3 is TGTGCCACAAGGGGGCCCACTGAAGCTTTCTTT.

The CDR3: CASSVVGTRTDTQYF. In DNA, the CDR3 is TGTGCCAGCAGCGTAGTAGGGACTCGCACAGATACGCAGTATTTT. The chain carries TRBV9 and TRBJ2-3; D is possibly TRBD2 (6 bases). The V gene lost 0 bases and the J gene lost 1 base, with 9 bases spanning the gap. Germline CDR1 and CDR2: SGDLS and YYNGEE. This CDR3 region has 15 residues.